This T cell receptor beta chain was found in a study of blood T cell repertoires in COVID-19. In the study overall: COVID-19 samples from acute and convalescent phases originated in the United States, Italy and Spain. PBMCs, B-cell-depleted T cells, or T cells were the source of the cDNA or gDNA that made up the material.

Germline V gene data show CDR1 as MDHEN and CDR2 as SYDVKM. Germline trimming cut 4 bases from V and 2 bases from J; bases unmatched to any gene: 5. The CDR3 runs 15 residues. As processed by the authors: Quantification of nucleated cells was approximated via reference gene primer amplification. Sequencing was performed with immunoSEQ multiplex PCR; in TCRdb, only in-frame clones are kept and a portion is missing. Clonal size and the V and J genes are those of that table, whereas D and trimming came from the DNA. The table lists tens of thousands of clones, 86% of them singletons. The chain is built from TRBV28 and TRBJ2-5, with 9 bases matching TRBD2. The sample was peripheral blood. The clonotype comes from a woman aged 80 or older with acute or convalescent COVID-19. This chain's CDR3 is CASSSILAGQETQYF. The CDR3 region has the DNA TGTGCCAGCAGTTCAATCCTAGCGGGGCAAGAGACCCAGTACTTC.